The rows below give T cell receptor beta chains drawn from one sample of a study of technical replicates of blood from several donors. The assay was immunoSEQ multiplex PCR, and TCRdb's table has in-frame clones only and misses some. This sample carries about 80,000 clones, approximately 94% of them seen once, and the ten largest clones take 0.38%. Sequenced sample: T cells isolated from PBMCs. These receptors originate from a human donor in good health. Both conserved end residues are part of each CDR3. A D gene is named only where the DNA matches it firmly. A clone size is listed for some rows: how often the clone was seen (once, few, many), or a class if it is expanded.

TRBV10-3	17	TRBD1	TRBJ2-6	once	TGTGCCATCAGTGAGCGAGGACAGGGTAACGGGGCCAACGTCCTGACTTTC	CAISERGQGNGANVLTF
TRBV7-6	14	TRBD1	TRBJ2-7	.	TGTGCCAGCAGCCGGATAGGGACAGGGGACGAGCAGTACTTC	CASSRIGTGDEQYF
TRBV6-5	13	TRBD1	TRBJ1-1	.	TGTGCCACCAACCTGGGACAGCCTCCGAAAGCTTTCTTT	CATNLGQPPKAFF
TRBV4-1	14	.	TRBJ1-2	.	TGCGCCAGCAGCCAAGGTCAGGCCATCTATGGCTACACCTTC	CASSQGQAIYGYTF
TRBV6-5	15	.	TRBJ2-1	.	TGTGCCAGCAGTTATAGCGGAAGCTCCTACAATGAGCAGTTCTTC	CASSYSGSSYNEQFF
TRBV7-2	15	.	TRBJ2-1	.	TGTGCCAGCAGCTTAAGGGCGGGAATAAGCCATGAGCAGTTCTTC	CASSLRAGISHEQFF
TRBV6-5	15	TRBD1	TRBJ1-1	.	TGTGCCAGCAGTTACACGAGGGGGCAGCTCACTGAAGCTTTCTTT	CASSYTRGQLTEAFF
TRBV5-1	12	.	TRBJ1-2	.	TGCGCCAGCCATGGAGGCAACTATGGCTACACCTTC	CASHGGNYGYTF
TRBV5-8	14	.	TRBJ1-1	.	TGTGCCAGCAGCTTGGGACAGGCGAACACTGAAGCTTTCTTT	CASSLGQANTEAFF
TRBV27	14	.	TRBJ2-7	.	TGTGCCAGCAGTGCCTCAGATAATCCCTACGAGCAGTACTTC	CASSASDNPYEQYF
TRBV20-1	11	.	TRBJ2-1	.	TGCAGTGCTAGGAGTGACAATGAGCAGTTCTTC	CSARSDNEQFF
TRBV7-2	14	.	TRBJ2-7	.	TGTGCCAGCAGCTCCCGGGATTCCCCCTACGAGCAGTACTTC	CASSSRDSPYEQYF
TRBV6-5	12	.	TRBJ1-2	.	TGTGCCAGCAGTTCTTGGGAGGGCAGCTACACCTTC	CASSSWEGSYTF
TRBV2	12	.	TRBJ1-5	.	TGTGCCAGCAGCGACAGAAATCAGCCCCAGCATTTT	CASSDRNQPQHF
TRBV6-1	14	TRBD1	TRBJ1-2	.	TGTGCCAGCAGTGAAAGGGGGCGGGACTATGGCTACACCTTC	CASSERGRDYGYTF
TRBV4-1	15	TRBD2	TRBJ2-5	.	TGCGCCAGCAGCCAAGTGGGGACTAAGGAAGAGACCCAGTACTTC	CASSQVGTKEETQYF
TRBV19	15	TRBD2	TRBJ2-2	.	TGTGCCAGTGGAGGTAGCGGGAGGGATACCGGGGAGCTGTTTTTT	CASGGSGRDTGELFF
TRBV28	15	.	TRBJ1-1	.	TGTGCCAGCAGTACGGTACGGTCAATGAACACTGAAGCTTTCTTT	CASSTVRSMNTEAFF
TRBV7-9	12	.	TRBJ2-1	.	TGTGCCAGCAGCCAGACTAGAGATGAGCAGTTCTTC	CASSQTRDEQFF
TRBV25-1	16	TRBD1	TRBJ2-7	.	TGTGCCAGCAGCGGAACTGGGACAGCTACGGGCTACGAGCAGTACTTC	CASSGTGTATGYEQYF
TRBV28	11	.	TRBJ1-1	.	TGTGCCAGCAGGCAGGGAGGTGAAGCTTTCTTT	CASRQGGEAFF
TRBV19	14	.	TRBJ1-3	.	TGTGCCAGTAGCACACAGATCTCTGGAAACACCATATATTTT	CASSTQISGNTIYF
TRBV9	12	.	TRBJ1-1	few	TGTGCCAGCAGCGTAGAAAGAGGAGAAGCTTTCTTT	CASSVERGEAFF
TRBV6-1	15	.	TRBJ1-3	.	TGTGCCAGCAGCGAACAGGGCCGCTCTGGAAACACCATATATTTT	CASSEQGRSGNTIYF
TRBV19	17	TRBD1	TRBJ2-7	.	TGTGCCAGTAGTATCCTCCTCGCTGGACAGGGGGATTACGAGCAGTACTTC	CASSILLAGQGDYEQYF
TRBV5-1	14	TRBD1	TRBJ2-7	.	TGCGCCAGCAGCTTGGGGGACAGGGTAAGCGAGCAGTACTTC	CASSLGDRVSEQYF
TRBV6-4	14	TRBD2	TRBJ2-3	.	TGTGCCAGCAGTGACAGCGGGAGCAAAGATACGCAGTATTTT	CASSDSGSKDTQYF
TRBV15	15	.	TRBJ1-4	.	TGTGCCACCAGCGGTCCCAGGGTAGGGTATGAAAAACTGTTTTTT	CATSGPRVGYEKLFF
TRBV7-2	18	.	TRBJ1-1	.	TGTGCCAGCAGCTCGACTACGGGAACGAGGGGGACGGCCACTGAAGCTTTCTTT	CASSSTTGTRGTATEAFF
TRBV6-6	13	.	TRBJ2-2	.	TGTGCCAGCAGTTACGTAGTGACCGGGGAGCTGTTTTTT	CASSYVVTGELFF
TRBV30	13	.	TRBJ2-5	.	TGTGCCTGGAGTGTAATGGAGCAAGAGACCCAGTACTTC	CAWSVMEQETQYF
TRBV7-8	12	.	TRBJ1-1	.	TGTGCCAGCAGTTATATGAACACTGAAGCTTTCTTT	CASSYMNTEAFF
TRBV5-4	13	.	TRBJ2-5	once	TGTGCCAGCAGCTTGCAGGGGCCAGAGACCCAGTACTTC	CASSLQGPETQYF
TRBV25-1	14	TRBD2	TRBJ2-7	.	TGTGCCAGCAGTGATAGCGGGGGGCCCTACGAGCAGTACTTC	CASSDSGGPYEQYF
TRBV9	12	.	TRBJ2-2	.	TGTGCCAGCAGTGCAGAGGGCGGGGAGCTGTTTTTT	CASSAEGGELFF
TRBV5-1	16	TRBD2	TRBJ2-3	.	TGCGCCAGCAGCTTGGACGGACTAGGGTTCTCAGATACGCAGTATTTT	CASSLDGLGFSDTQYF